One and the same sample provided the 20 T cell receptor beta chains below, sequenced in a study of T cells in Graves' hyperthyroidism and ophthalmopathy. RNA transcripts provided the source from which TCR beta CDR3 regions were amplified. A set of HTBI primers served as the primers for a first-round RT-PCR of the TCR CDR3. TCRdb itself ran the multiplex PCR reads through MiXCR, one entry per CDR3 protein. The sample lists hundreds of thousands of distinct CDR3 sequences; 15% to 20% were seen once. Sequencing used blood. The receptors shown here come from a man aged 35 to 55 with Graves' ophthalmopathy.

V gene TRBV6-2 or TRBV6-3 combines with J gene TRBJ2-7, with 8 bases fitting TRBD2. This CDR3 is built from 13 residues. In germline, CDR1 is MNHEY, CDR2 SVGEGT. Trimming at V came to 2 bases and at J to 6 bases, leaving 3 bases not matched to a gene. The CDR3 DNA is TGTGCCAGCAGTTACAGGGGACTAGTCGAGCAGTACTTC. Protein sequence: CASSYRGLVEQYF.

At least ten counts were recorded for this clonotype. CDR3 DNA sequence: TGTGCCAGCAGTGACTTGCGACTAGCGGGAGATGACTACGAGCAGTACTTC. The encoded protein is CASSDLRLAGDDYEQYF. The chain links TRBV2 to TRBJ2-7; TRBD2 agrees at 12 bases. V was clipped by 3 bases and J by 3 bases; unmatched bases: 9. CDR1 is SNHLY, CDR2 FYNNEI, per germline. The CDR3 is 17 residues long.

The gene calls are TRBV6-1 and TRBJ2-4; TRBD2 might be the D (5 bases). V was cut by 3 bases and J by 1 base, with 13 bases left in between. Germline CDR1 reads MNHNS; CDR2 reads SASEGT. This CDR3 has 16 residues. The CDR3 DNA is TGTGCCAGCAGTGATGTACGGGGTGGGGCCAAAAACATTCAGTACTTC. The encoded protein is CASSDVRGGAKNIQYF.

The DNA of the CDR3 is TGTGCCAGCAGTGAACCGGGAGCGGCTCAAGAGACCCAGTACTTC. Protein: CASSEPGAAQETQYF. V is TRBV6-1 and J is TRBJ2-5; D is perhaps TRBD2 (6 bases). Germline CDR1 MNHNS, CDR2 SASEGT. This CDR3 has 15 residues. V was clipped by 2 bases and J by 2 bases, with 12 bases between them.

The chain recombines TRBV19 with TRBJ2-7, with D unresolved. Germline CDR1 is LNHDA and CDR2 is SQIVND (reference sequence). V gave up 1 base and J gave up 2 bases, with 18 bases separating them. CDR3 length equals 17 residues. In DNA form, the CDR3 reads TGTGCCAGTAGTATAGGTGTAGTAGGAATTCTCCCCTACGAGCAGTACTTC. This codes for CASSIGVVGILPYEQYF.

This clonotype was counted only a few times. CDR3 residues: CASGLGSWTSGYNEQFF. The CDR3 DNA sequence: TGTGCTAGTGGTTTGGGGAGCTGGACTAGCGGCTACAATGAGCAGTTCTTC. The gene calls are TRBV12-5 and TRBJ2-1; TRBD2 aligns across 10 bases. Germline-derived CDR1 and CDR2 are LGHNT and FRNRAP. The V and J ends lost 1 base and 3 bases, in that order; junction bases with no gene match: 6. The CDR3 spans 17 residues.

In its sample, this clonotype was seen a few times. The rearrangement joins TRBV28 to TRBJ2-2, with a weak D call TRBD1 (5 bases). Germline V gene data show CDR1 as MDHEN and CDR2 as SYDVKM. The CDR3 spans 15 residues. V was cut by 5 bases and J by 3 bases, with 13 bases left in between. The CDR3 nucleotides read TGTGCCAGCAGTCCAGACAGCCGAGACACCGGGGAGCTGTTTTTT. Encoded protein: CASSPDSRDTGELFF.

There are many counts of this clonotype. The chain has TRBV5-1 and TRBJ2-7; D gene unclear. V lost 0 bases, J lost 2 bases, and 12 bases lay in between. This CDR3 contains 15 residues. Germline CDR1 and CDR2: SGHRS and YFSETQ. CDR3 amino acids: CASSLDPAHTYEQYF. In DNA, the CDR3 is TGCGCCAGCAGCTTGGACCCTGCACACACCTACGAGCAGTACTTC.

This clonotype appeared a few times. The J gene is TRBJ2-7, the V gene TRBV14, with a tentative D call TRBD2 (6 bases). This CDR3 spans 15 amino acids. Germline CDR1 reads SGHDN; CDR2 reads FVKESK. The ends were cut back, 4 bases at V and 2 bases at J, with 15 bases in the middle. The CDR3 spells CASSPPRGVTYEQYF. In nucleotides, the CDR3 is TGTGCCAGCAGCCCACCGCGCGGGGTAACCTACGAGCAGTACTTC.

CDR3 residues: CASLPSGGGDTQYF. The CDR3 DNA follows: TGTGCCAGCCTGCCTAGCGGCGGGGGAGATACGCAGTATTTT. This chain connects TRBV7-9 to TRBJ2-3; the match to TRBD2 covers 7 bases. The ends lost 8 bases at V and 5 bases at J; junction bases unmatched: 10. This CDR3 has 14 amino acids. Germline CDR1 and CDR2: SEHNR and FQNEAQ (reference sequence). The full variable domain, in which reference TRBV7-9 and TRBJ2-3 provide the parts outside the CDR3, is DTGVSQNPRHKITKRGQNVTFRCDPISEHNRLYWYRQTLGQGPEFLTYFQNEAQLEKSRLLSDRFSAERPKGSFSTLEIQRTEQGDSAMYLCASLPSGGGDTQYFGPGTRLTVL.

This clonotype appeared a few times. J is TRBJ2-3 and V is TRBV27, with D perhaps TRBD2 (7 bases). V was pared by 3 bases and J by 6 bases, with 13 bases between. The CDR3 has 14 residues. Looked up from germline, CDR1 is MNHEY and CDR2 is SMNVEV (reference sequence). In DNA form, the CDR3 reads TGTGCCAGCAGTTTCCGGGGGGCTGTTGATACGCAGTATTTT. This translates into CASSFRGAVDTQYF.

The chain joins TRBV6-6 to TRBJ1-2; no clear D gene. Trimming took 2 bases from V and 6 from J, leaving 16 bases between them. The CDR3 totals 15 residues. The V gene's germline CDR1 is MNHNY and CDR2 SVGAGI (reference sequence). In DNA, the CDR3 is TGTGCCAGCAGTTACATATCCAGGCACCCCGATGGCTACACCTTC. As protein: CASSYISRHPDGYTF.

DNA of the CDR3: TGCGCCAGCAGCGTTGTGCCGGGGGAGCAGTACTTC. Amino acids: CASSVVPGEQYF. V and J are TRBV5-1 and TRBJ2-7, with TRBD2 as a possible D gene (5 bases). Germline V gene data show CDR1 as SGHRS and CDR2 as YFSETQ. Between the trimmed V and J ends, which lost 4 bases and 7 bases, there was a span of 12 bases. CDR3 length: 12 residues.

The J gene is TRBJ2-1, the V gene TRBV20-1; D is undetermined. Germline lookup yields CDR1 DFQATT and CDR2 SNEGSKA (reference sequence). V lost 5 bases, J lost 7 bases, and 21 bases lay in between. This CDR3 region has 15 residues. CDR3 DNA sequence: TGCAGTGCTTCACCTCACGTGCGAAGAGGAAATGAGCAGTTCTTC. Residues: CSASPHVRRGNEQFF.

This rearrangement joins TRBV7-9 to TRBJ2-1; either TRBD1 or TRBD2 may fit D (5 bases each). The ends were cut back, 2 bases at V and 0 bases at J, with 11 bases in the middle. The length of the CDR3 is 16 residues. Per germline, CDR1 SEHNR and CDR2 FQNEAQ (reference sequence). The CDR3 sequence is CASSLYWGSSYNEQFF. CDR3 coding DNA: TGTGCCAGCAGCTTATACTGGGGGAGCTCCTACAATGAGCAGTTCTTC.

This clonotype was detected only a few times. The germline gene is not matched at one end of the junction; a read error may be the cause. The CDR3 region has the DNA TGTGCCGGCAGTCCGAGAGGGCCTCCACGGAATGAGCAGTTCTTC. The encoded protein is CAGSPRGPPRNEQFF. The chain joins TRBV11-2 to TRBJ2-1, with a tentative D call TRBD2 (5 bases). CDR3 length: 15 amino acids. From germline, CDR1 is SGHAT and CDR2 FQNNGV.

This clonotype was detected many times. The chain couples TRBV7-8 to TRBJ1-1; D uncertain. The CDR3 spans 11 residues. The germline V gene has CDR1 SGHVS and CDR2 FQNEAQ. V was cut by 6 bases and J by 4 bases, with 6 bases left in between. The CDR3 is CASRGPTEAFF. CDR3 bases: TGTGCCAGCAGGGGTCCCACTGAAGCTTTCTTT.

Notes on this clonotype: One base away lies a much larger clone, so this may be a sequencing read error. This chain joins TRBV9 and TRBJ2-3; D is possibly TRBD2 (7 bases). The CDR3 runs 13 residues. The V end lost 4 bases, the J end lost 4 bases, and 10 bases lay between the germline ends. Germline V CDR1 and CDR2: SGDLS, YYNGEE. For the CDR3, the DNA is TGTGCCAGCAGCCCGGGGGGCGCAGATACGCAGTATTTT. This codes for CASSPGGADTQYF.

In this sample, this clonotype turned up a few times. The J gene is TRBJ2-1, the V gene TRBV9, with 10 bases identical to TRBD2. The CDR3 sequence is 14 residues long. V was clipped by 5 bases and J by 8 bases; unmatched bases: 7. Germline lookup yields CDR1 SGDLS and CDR2 YYNGEE. The CDR3 loop is CASSSSGSSDEQFF. The CDR3 coding sequence is TGTGCCAGCAGTTCTAGCGGGAGTAGTGATGAGCAGTTCTTC.

The chain has TRBV6-4 and TRBJ1-6; D not resolved. This CDR3 is 10 amino acids long. CDR1 and CDR2 from the germline V gene are MRHNA and SNTAGT. The V end was cut by 7 bases, the J end by 13 bases, with 8 bases between. The CDR3 here is CASMIRPLHF. The DNA of the CDR3 is TGTGCCAGCATGATTAGGCCCCTCCACTTT.